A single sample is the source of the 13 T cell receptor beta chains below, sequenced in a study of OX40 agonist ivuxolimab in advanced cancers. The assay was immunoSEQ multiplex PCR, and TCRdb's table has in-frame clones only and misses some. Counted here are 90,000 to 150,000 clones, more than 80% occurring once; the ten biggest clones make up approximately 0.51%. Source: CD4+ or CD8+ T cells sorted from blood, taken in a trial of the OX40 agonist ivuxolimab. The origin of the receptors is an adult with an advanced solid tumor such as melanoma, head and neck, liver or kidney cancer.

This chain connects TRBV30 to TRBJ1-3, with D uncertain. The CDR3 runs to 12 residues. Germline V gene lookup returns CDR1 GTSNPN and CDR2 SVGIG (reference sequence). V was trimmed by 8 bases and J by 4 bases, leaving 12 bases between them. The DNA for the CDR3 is TGTGCCCGACGAACTGGAGGAAACACCATATATTTT. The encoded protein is CARRTGGNTIYF.

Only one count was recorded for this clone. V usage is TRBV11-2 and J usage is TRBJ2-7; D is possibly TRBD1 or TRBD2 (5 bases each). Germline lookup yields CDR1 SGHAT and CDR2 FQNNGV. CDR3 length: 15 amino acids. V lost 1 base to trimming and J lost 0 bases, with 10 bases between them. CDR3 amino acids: CASSLVQDFSYEQYF. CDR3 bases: TGTGCCAGCAGCTTAGTACAGGACTTCTCCTACGAGCAGTACTTC.

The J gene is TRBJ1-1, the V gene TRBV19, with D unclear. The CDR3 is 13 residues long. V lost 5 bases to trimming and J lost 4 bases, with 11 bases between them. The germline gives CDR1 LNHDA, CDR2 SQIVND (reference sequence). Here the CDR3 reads CASSGTKFTEAFF. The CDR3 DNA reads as TGTGCCAGTAGTGGCACAAAATTCACTGAAGCTTTCTTT.

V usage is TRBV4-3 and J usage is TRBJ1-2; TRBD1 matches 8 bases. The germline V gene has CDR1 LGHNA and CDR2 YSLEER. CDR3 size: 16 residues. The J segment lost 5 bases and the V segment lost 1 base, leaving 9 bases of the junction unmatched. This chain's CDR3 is CASSQAMQGARYGYTF. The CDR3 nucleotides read TGCGCCAGCAGCCAAGCGATGCAGGGGGCGAGGTATGGCTACACCTTC.

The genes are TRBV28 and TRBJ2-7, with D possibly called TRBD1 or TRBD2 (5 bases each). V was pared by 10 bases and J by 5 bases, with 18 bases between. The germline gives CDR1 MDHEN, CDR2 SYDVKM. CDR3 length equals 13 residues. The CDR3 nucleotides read TGTGCCACCTTTCGGTCAGGGACCAACGAGCAGTACTTC. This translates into CATFRSGTNEQYF.

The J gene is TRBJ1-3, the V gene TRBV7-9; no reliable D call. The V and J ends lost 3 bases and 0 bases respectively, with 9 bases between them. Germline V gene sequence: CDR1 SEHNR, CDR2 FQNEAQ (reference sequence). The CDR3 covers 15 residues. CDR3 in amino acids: CASSFRPSSGNTIYF. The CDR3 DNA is TGTGCCAGCAGCTTTAGGCCGAGCTCTGGAAACACCATATATTTT.

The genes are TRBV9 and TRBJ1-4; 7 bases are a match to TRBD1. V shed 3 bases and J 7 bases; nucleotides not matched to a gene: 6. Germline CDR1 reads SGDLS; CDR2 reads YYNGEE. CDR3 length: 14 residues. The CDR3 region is CASSARTGTEKLFF. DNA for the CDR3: TGTGCCAGCAGCGCCCGGACAGGTACTGAAAAACTGTTTTTT.

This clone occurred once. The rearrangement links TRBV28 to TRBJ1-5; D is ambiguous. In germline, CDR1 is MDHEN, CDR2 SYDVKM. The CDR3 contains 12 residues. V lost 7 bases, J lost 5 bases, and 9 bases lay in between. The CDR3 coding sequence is TGTGCCAGCATAGGACGGGATCAGCCCCAGCATTTT. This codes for CASIGRDQPQHF.

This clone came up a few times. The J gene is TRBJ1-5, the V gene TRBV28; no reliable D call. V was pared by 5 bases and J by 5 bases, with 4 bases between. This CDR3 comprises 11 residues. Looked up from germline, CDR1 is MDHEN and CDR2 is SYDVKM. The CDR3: CASSHDQPQHF. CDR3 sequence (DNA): TGTGCCAGCAGTCATGATCAGCCCCAGCATTTT.

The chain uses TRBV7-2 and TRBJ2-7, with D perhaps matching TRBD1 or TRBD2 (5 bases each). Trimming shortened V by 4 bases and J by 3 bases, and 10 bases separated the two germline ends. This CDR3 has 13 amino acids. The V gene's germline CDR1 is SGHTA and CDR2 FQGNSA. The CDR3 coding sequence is TGTGCCAGCAGCTCGGGACCTAACTACGAGCAGTACTTC. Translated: CASSSGPNYEQYF.

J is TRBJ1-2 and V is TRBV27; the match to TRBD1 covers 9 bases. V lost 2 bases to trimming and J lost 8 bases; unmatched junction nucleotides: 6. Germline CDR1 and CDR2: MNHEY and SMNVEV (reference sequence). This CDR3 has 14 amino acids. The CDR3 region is CASSLTGGPGGYTF. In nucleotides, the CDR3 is TGTGCCAGCAGTTTAACAGGGGGCCCGGGGGGCTACACCTTC.

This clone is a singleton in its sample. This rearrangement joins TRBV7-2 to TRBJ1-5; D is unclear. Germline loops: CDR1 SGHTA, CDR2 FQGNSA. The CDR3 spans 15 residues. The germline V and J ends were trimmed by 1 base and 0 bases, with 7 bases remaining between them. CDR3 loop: CASSLGQPSNQPQHF. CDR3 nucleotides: TGTGCCAGCAGCTTAGGTCAGCCTAGCAATCAGCCCCAGCATTTT.

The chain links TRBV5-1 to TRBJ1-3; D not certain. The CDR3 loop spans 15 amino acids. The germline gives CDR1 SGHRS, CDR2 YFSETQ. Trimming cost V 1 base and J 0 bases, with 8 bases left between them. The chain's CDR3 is CASSLTTTSGNTIYF. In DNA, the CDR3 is TGCGCCAGCAGCTTGACAACGACCTCTGGAAACACCATATATTTT.